The 2 T cell receptor beta chains below were found in one sample sequenced in a study of T cells after somatic rescue of genetic block (dated by TCRdb to about 2020). The library came from the immunoSEQ multiplex PCR assay. TCRdb obtained this table from immuneACCESS and retained in-frame rearrangements with V and J assigned. These tables miss some clones; where compared with another copy, unresolved V genes account for less than half of the shortfall, and the remainder is unexplained. This sample has around 15,000 clones in its table, and approximately 70% of those were observed once. The top ten hold about 26% of the sample. Material for sequencing was peripheral blood mononuclear cells (PBMCs). These receptors all come from a man younger than 35.

DNA for the CDR3: TGTGCCAGCAGTGATGGGGGGCAAGCAACTAATGAAAAACTGTTTTTT. Its protein is CASSDGGQATNEKLFF. V gene TRBV25-1 combines with J gene TRBJ1-4; tentatively, D is TRBD1 (6 bases). Germline CDR1 and CDR2: MGHDK and SYGVNS. Trimming removed 3 bases at V and 0 bases at J, with 11 bases between. This CDR3 is built from 16 residues.

The chain recombines TRBV15 with TRBJ2-5; 9 nucleotides line up with TRBD1. Looked up from germline, CDR1 is LNHNV and CDR2 is YYDKDF (reference sequence). With V trimmed by 0 bases and J by 4 bases, 6 bases remained unmatched. The CDR3 totals 16 residues. The CDR3 nucleotides are TGTGCCACCAGCAGAGATGGGACAGGGCTAGGAGAGACCCAGTACTTC. Encoded protein: CATSRDGTGLGETQYF.